The 30 T cell receptor beta chains below all came from one sample that was sequenced in a study of tumor and adjacent non-tumor tissue in lung cancer. The template was RNA from unsorted bulk tissue. The normal lung tissue was taken more than 3 cm from the tumor edge. Three rounds of nested PCR, following a modified ARM-PCR protocol, produced the TCRbeta library. In TCRdb, the multiplex PCR reads were re-called with MiXCR into one record per CDR3 protein. The sample has tens of thousands of distinct CDR3 sequences, 76% seen once; the top ten hold around 43%. Sequenced: distant non-tumor lung tissue. The receptors were sampled from an older man with non-small cell lung cancer.

Details on this clonotype: The conserved closing phenylalanine or tryptophan is absent in this CDR3, likely reflecting a read error. Because the CDR3's place on the DNA is in doubt, the DNA is left out and the CDR3 is given as listed by TCRdb. This chain's CDR3 is CAREGVAELALYNVQFS. V is TRBV2 and J is TRBJ2-1; TRBD2, as called in the table, went unchecked against the DNA. Germline V gene sequence: CDR1 SNHLY, CDR2 FYNNEI. The CDR3 spans 17 amino acids, including both terminal residues.

As for this clonotype: A junction end diverges from the germline sequence, so it may reflect a read error. The chain joins TRBV11-3 to TRBJ2-2; 10 nucleotides line up with TRBD1. CDR1 is SGHNT and CDR2 is YENEEA in the germline V gene. CDR3 length: 16 residues. The CDR3 loop reads CASSMPRTGGTGEMFF. CDR3 sequence (DNA): TGTGCCAGCAGCATGCCTCGGACAGGGGGAACCGGGGAGATGTTTTTT.

The chain recombines TRBV12-5 with TRBJ1-3; 7 positions match TRBD1. V lost 10 bases, J lost 4 bases, and 10 bases stayed unmatched. The CDR3 is made up of 14 amino acids. The V gene's germline CDR1 is LGHNT and CDR2 FRNRAP. The CDR3 DNA reads TGTGCTAATAGTCCCCTGGACAGGGGAAACACCATATATTTT. The encoded protein is CANSPLDRGNTIYF. The variable domain in full, completed from reference TRBV12-5 and TRBJ1-3, reads DARVTQTPRHKVTEMGQEVTMRCQPILGHNTVFWYRQTMMQGLELLAYFRNRAPLDDSGMPKDRFSAEMPDATLATLKIQPSEPRDSAVYFCANSPLDRGNTIYFGEGSWLTVV.

A single count supports this clonotype. An end of the junction differs from the germline gene, which may be a read error. The CDR3 sequence is CASSADGNQYVYTF. For the CDR3, the DNA is TGTGCTAGCAGTGCGGACGGAAACCAGTATGTCTACACCTTC. The chain joins TRBV6-1 to TRBJ1-2, with unresolved D. Germline lookup yields CDR1 MNHNS and CDR2 SASEGT. The CDR3 has 14 residues.

V and J are TRBV10-1 and TRBJ2-2; TRBD1 or TRBD2 may be the D gene (5 bases each). V was cut by 5 bases and J by 0 bases, with 10 bases left in between. Germline CDR1 and CDR2: WNHNN and SYGVQD (reference sequence). This CDR3 spans 15 amino acids. The CDR3 reads CASSIGTSNTGELFF. For the CDR3, the DNA is TGCGCCAGCAGTATAGGGACGTCGAACACCGGGGAGCTGTTTTTT.

About this clonotype itself: Sequence at one end of the junction differs from germline and may be a read error. V gene TRBV5-6 combines with J gene TRBJ2-1; D might be TRBD1 or TRBD2, each matching 5 bases. CDR1 and CDR2 (germline): SGHDT, YYEEEE. This CDR3 spans 15 amino acids. CDR3 bases: TGTGCCAGCAGCCAAGGGACCCTCTCATACAATCAGCAGTTCTTC. As protein: CASSQGTLSYNQQFF.

This clonotype occurred a few times. The V call is TRBV20-1, the J call TRBJ1-2, with 9 bases lining up with TRBD1. Germline V gene sequence: CDR1 DFQATT, CDR2 SNEGSKA (reference sequence). CDR3 length equals 15 residues. With V trimmed by 0 bases and J by 4 bases, 6 bases remained unmatched. The CDR3: CSARDPGQGSYGYTF. The CDR3 DNA reads as TGCAGTGCTAGAGATCCTGGACAGGGGAGCTATGGCTACACCTTC.

Worth noting for this clonotype: The conserved phenylalanine or tryptophan normally closing the CDR3 is absent here, so this likely arose from a read error. The rearrangement uses TRBV6-1 and TRBJ2-4, with D perhaps matching TRBD1 (6 bases). There are 16 residues in the CDR3. In germline, CDR1 is MNHNS, CDR2 SASEGT. The CDR3 DNA follows: TGTGCCAGCAGTGAAAGGCAGGGGTTAGCCAAAAAGATTCAGTACTTA. This encodes CASSERQGLAKKIQYL.

Only a few counts were recorded for this clonotype. The chain has TRBV28 and TRBJ2-1; weak D call: TRBD2 (5 bases). The germline gives CDR1 MDHEN, CDR2 SYDVKM. Trimming pared 7 bases from V and 9 bases from J, leaving 13 bases between. The CDR3 spans 12 residues. CDR3 nucleotides: TGTGCCAGCACCCTAACCCGGGGTGAGCAGTTCTTC. Amino acid sequence: CASTLTRGEQFF. The complete variable domain, with remaining parts taken from reference TRBV28 and TRBJ2-1, reads DVKVTQSSRYLVKRTGEKVFLECVQDMDHENMFWYRQDPGLGLRLIYFSYDVKMKEKGDIPEGYSVSREKKERFSLILESASTNQTSMYLCASTLTRGEQFFGPGTRLTVL.

For this clonotype: The junction and the germline gene differ at one end; a read error may be behind it. V and J are TRBV6-2 or TRBV6-3 and TRBJ2-2; the D gene is possibly TRBD2 (5 bases). The CDR3 contains 12 residues. CDR1 MNHEY and CDR2 SVGEGT come from the germline V gene. The CDR3, as DNA: TGTGTCAGCAGTACCAAGACCGGGGAGTTGTTTTTT. This codes for CVSSTKTGELFF.

About this clonotype: A read error may produce the germline difference seen at one junction end. The J gene is TRBJ1-2, the V gene TRBV6-5, with 9 bases matching TRBD1. Germline V gene lookup returns CDR1 MNHEY and CDR2 SVGAGI. The CDR3 has 16 residues. The CDR3 DNA reads TGTGCCAGCTGTTACTCCGGGACAGGGCATCTGAGTGGCTACACCTTC. It is translated as CASCYSGTGHLSGYTF.

Comment on this clonotype: Compared with germline, one end of the junction differs, possibly owing to a read error. The chain has TRBV12-3 or TRBV12-4 and TRBJ1-2; a weak D match, TRBD1 (5 bases). The CDR3 length is 14 residues. For the CDR3, the DNA is TGTGCCGGCAGGCCGGTACAGGTGAACTATGGCTACACCTTC. This gives the protein CAGRPVQVNYGYTF.

This clonotype appeared a few times. A much larger clone lies a single base off, so this may be a read error. This chain joins TRBV4-3 and TRBJ1-6; D is possibly TRBD1 (5 bases). Germline CDR1 LGHNA, CDR2 YSLEER. This CDR3 has 17 residues. V dropped 8 bases and J dropped 0 bases, with 17 bases sitting between them. CDR3: CASGPSGGSSYNSPLHF. CDR3 in DNA: TGCGCCAGCGGCCCGTCCGGGGGAAGCTCCTATAATTCACCCCTCCACTTT.

Details on this clonotype: A much more abundant neighbour one base away suggests this may be a read error. The J gene is TRBJ1-2, the V gene TRBV5-6, with D perhaps TRBD1 (5 bases). V lost 2 bases to trimming and J lost 3 bases, with 14 bases between them. The CDR3 length is 15 residues. Germline V gene data show CDR1 as SGHDT and CDR2 as YYEEEE. The CDR3 loop is CASSFGTSIHYGYTF. In DNA form, the CDR3 reads TGTGCCAGCAGCTTCGGGACTTCAATTCACTATGGCTACACCTTC.

The chain combines TRBV14 with TRBJ2-3; D might be TRBD1 (5 bases). The CDR3 spans 13 residues. Germline-derived CDR1 and CDR2 are SGHDN and FVKESK. Trimming took off 10 bases at V and 3 bases at J, with 14 bases between the two ends. In DNA form, the CDR3 reads TGTGCCAACCGCCAAGGGGTAACAGATACGCAGTATTTT. Its protein is CANRQGVTDTQYF.

Concerning this clonotype: A junction end diverges from the germline sequence, so it may reflect a read error. The chain carries TRBV6-6 and TRBJ2-3; a weak D match, TRBD2 (5 bases). The CDR3 has 19 residues. In germline, CDR1 is MNHNY, CDR2 SVGAGI (reference sequence). CDR3 coding DNA: TGTGCCATCAGTTCAACCGGAACTAGAGGGAGAGGCGGAACAGATACGCAGTATTTT. Translated: CAISSTGTRGRGGTDTQYF.

A remark on this clonotype: Compared with germline, one end of the junction differs, possibly owing to a read error. The chain couples TRBV29-1 to TRBJ2-5, with D maybe TRBD1 (6 bases). The germline CDR1 and CDR2 sequences are SQVTM and ANQGSEA. This CDR3 region has 13 residues. CDR3 region: CSAADRLLETQYF. The CDR3 bases are TGCAGCGCGGCCGACAGGTTACTAGAGACACAGTACTTC.

About this clonotype: In this CDR3 the conserved last residue, phenylalanine or tryptophan, is missing, so a read error is likely. The chain combines TRBV11-2 with TRBJ2-4; 7 nucleotides match TRBD1. The V gene's germline CDR1 is SGHAT and CDR2 FQNNGV. The CDR3 is 16 residues long. The CDR3 sequence is CASSPRGREARNIQYY. As DNA, the CDR3 is TGTGCGAGCAGCCCGAGGGGGCGCGAGGCCAGAAACATTCAGTACTAC.

This clonotype was counted at least ten times. The V call is TRBV28, the J call TRBJ2-7, with D perhaps matching TRBD1 (6 bases). This CDR3 region has 14 residues. CDR1 and CDR2 (germline): MDHEN, SYDVKM. Deletions cut 6 bases from V and 0 bases from J, with 12 bases between. CDR3 bases: TGTGCCAGCAGGACCGGGACATCCTCCTACGAGCAGTACTTC. This codes for CASRTGTSSYEQYF.

A note on this clonotype: Without the conserved terminal phenylalanine or tryptophan, this CDR3 likely stems from a read error. The J gene is TRBJ2-4, the V gene TRBV28; no clear D. The germline gives CDR1 MDHEN, CDR2 SYDVKM. V lost 1 base and J 7 bases, leaving 14 bases between the germline ends. There are 15 residues in the CDR3. The DNA for the CDR3 is TGTGCCAGCAGTTTATATCCTCTAGTCAAGAACATTCAGTACCTC. It yields the protein CASSLYPLVKNIQYL.

This clonotype was recorded once. Because it lacks the conserved phenylalanine or tryptophan at the end, this CDR3 is likely a read error. Because the CDR3's place on the DNA is in doubt, the DNA is left out and the CDR3 is given as listed by TCRdb. The chain carries TRBV11-2 and TRBJ2-5; the D call in the table, TRBD1, was not verified against the DNA. CDR1 SGHAT and CDR2 FQNNGV come from the germline V gene. Inclusive of both ends, the CDR3 amounts to 15 amino acids. The CDR3: CASSPGTVGQETQHL.

On this clonotype: Lacking the conserved final phenylalanine or tryptophan, this CDR3 likely reflects a read error. V usage is TRBV12-5 and J usage is TRBJ2-1; 8 bases are a match to TRBD2. This CDR3 has 15 residues. Per germline, CDR1 LGHNT and CDR2 FRNRAP. CDR3 in DNA: TGTGCTAGTGGCTTGGGGGCGGGGGGATTGAATGAGCAGTTCTTA. Translating it yields CASGLGAGGLNEQFL.

To note about this clonotype: A single base separates this from a much larger clone, so it may be a read error. The gene calls are TRBV6-5 and TRBJ1-5; no clear D. CDR1 and CDR2 from the germline V gene are MNHEY and SVGAGI. The CDR3 spans 14 residues. CDR3 DNA sequence: TGTGCCAGCAGTTTACTAGGACTGAATCAGCCCCAGAATTTT. Translation: CASSLLGLNQPQNF.

Concerning this clonotype: A read error may be the cause here, since a much bigger clone is one base away. The chain links TRBV11-2 to TRBJ2-5; TRBD2 matches at 7 bases. CDR3 length equals 15 residues. Germline V CDR1 and CDR2: SGHAT, FQNNGV. V was clipped by 6 bases and J by 1 base; unmatched bases: 8. The DNA for the CDR3 is TGTGCCAGCAGGTCCAGGGACTACAGCCAAGAGACCCAGTACTTC. Translation gives CASRSRDYSQETQYF.

As concerns this clonotype: The conserved phenylalanine or tryptophan normally closing the CDR3 is absent here, so this likely arose from a read error. The chain has TRBV11-2 and TRBJ1-1; no clear D gene. Trimming left V 7 bases short and J 1 base short, with 16 bases between. Germline CDR1 reads SGHAT; CDR2 reads FQNNGV. The CDR3 sequence is 15 residues long. Here the CDR3 reads CASIIANSRNTEAFL. The DNA for the CDR3 is TGTGCCAGCATCATCGCCAATTCAAGGAACACTGAAGCTTTCCTT.

A word on this clonotype: This may be a read error, as it is one base from a much larger clone. The V gene is TRBV28, the J gene TRBJ2-1; 14 bases are shared with TRBD2. The CDR3 loop spans 18 amino acids. V lost 8 bases to trimming and J lost 4 bases; unmatched junction nucleotides: 13. From germline, CDR1 is MDHEN and CDR2 SYDVKM. CDR3 region: CASGSGLAGEELYNEQFF. Here the CDR3 DNA reads TGTGCCAGCGGTTCGGGACTAGCGGGGGAAGAGCTGTACAATGAGCAGTTCTTC.

Concerning this clonotype itself: Here the CDR3 omits its conserved ending phenylalanine or tryptophan, so a read error is the likely source. CDR3 amino acids: CAISGGTGKNEQYL. CDR3 in DNA: TGTGCCATCAGCGGGGGGACAGGCAAGAACGAGCAGTACCTC. The V gene is TRBV10-3, the J gene TRBJ2-7, with D possibly being TRBD1 (8 bases). The V end lost 6 bases, the J end lost 5 bases, and 17 bases lay between the germline ends. The CDR3 covers 14 residues. CDR1 is ENHRY, CDR2 SYGVKD, per germline.

A word on this clonotype: Given the absence of the conserved phenylalanine or tryptophan at the CDR3 end, a read error is likely. V usage is TRBV28 and J usage is TRBJ1-4; no reliable D call. The CDR3 consists of 13 residues. Deletions cut 7 bases from V and 4 bases from J, with 10 bases between. CDR1 MDHEN and CDR2 SYDVKM come from the germline V gene. Here the CDR3 DNA reads TGTGCCAGCAACCGGGTTTATAATGAAAAACTGTTTATT. This encodes CASNRVYNEKLFI.

This clonotype was counted between two and nine times. One end of the junction is discordant with germline, which a read error may explain. The chain couples TRBV19 to TRBJ2-2; a possible D gene is TRBD2 (5 bases). CDR3 length: 15 residues. From germline, CDR1 is LNHDA and CDR2 SQIVND (reference sequence). In DNA form, the CDR3 reads TGTGCCAGTTTCCATTGGGGTACGAACACCGGGGAGATGTTTTTT. Translated, it gives CASFHWGTNTGEMFF.

Of note for this clonotype: At one end, the junction sequence differs from germline, possibly due to a read error. The chain uses TRBV29-1 and TRBJ1-1; D is possibly TRBD1 (5 bases). The CDR3 totals 16 residues. Germline V gene data show CDR1 as SQVTM and CDR2 as ANQGSEA. The CDR3 protein is CGVERDGLSMNTEAFF. CDR3 nucleotide sequence: TGCGGCGTTGAAAGGGACGGATTAAGTATGAACACTGAAGCTTTCTTT.